The clone carrying this T cell receptor (beta chain) was picked up many times. The entry originates in a study of neurological immune-mediated disorders. The cDNA came from 5'RACE, which used 10-nucleotide random UMIs. Each sequencing run yielded over 160 million TCR-beta sequences from 15-18 subjects. TCRdb passed the 5' RACE reads through MiXCR, listing each CDR3 protein once. The sample lists some 47,000 distinct CDR3 sequences, under 6.5% occurring once. Among the participants, healthy controls were blood bank volunteers in Maryland, USA. The sorted libraries were prepared using about 1 million CD4+ or CD8+ T cells that had themselves been sorted. The CDR3 spans 17 residues. CDR1 and CDR2 (germline): LGHDT, YNNKEL (reference sequence). Trimming removed 2 bases from V and 3 bases from J; junction bases left unmatched: 10.

The sample taken for sequencing was CD4+ T cells from blood. The rearrangement uses TRBV3-1 and TRBJ2-7; the match to TRBD1 covers 10 bases. The TCR comes from a middle-aged woman in good health. CDR3 sequence: CASSQNLRTGGRYEQYF. The CDR3 DNA reads as TGTGCCAGCAGCCAAAATTTAAGGACAGGGGGGCGCTACGAGCAGTACTTC.